This TCR beta chain was recorded in a study of cytomegalovirus exposure and HLA in healthy donors. Regarding the study as a whole: A later analysis showed that HLA-associated TCR beta chains had undergone more clonal expansion than equally common others.

As regards this clone: Its antigen remains unknown.

The study ran its PCR with 60 Vbeta and 13 Jbeta primers. Here immunoSEQ multiplex PCR was the method, and the copy in TCRdb shows in-frame clones only, minus some. Among 100,000 to 150,000 clones listed, approximately 80% were seen once. CDR3 length equals 18 residues. This chain links TRBV23-1 with TRBJ2-5, with D possibly TRBD1 on 6 matching bases. The J call is uncertain, as TRBJ2-7 better fits the DNA end. TRBV23-1 is noted as an ORF with a role that remains uncertain. The receptor was derived from a woman in her thirties or forties in good health and CMV-seropositive. Input material: PBMCs. DNA for the CDR3: TGCGCCAGCAGTCAATCAACCGGGACACCCAGGGGCTACTACGAGCAGTACTTC. This gives the protein CASSQSTGTPRGYYEQYF.